Reported below is one T cell receptor beta chain. This clone showed up just a few times. Its antigen is not yet known. No base quality values were provided; no much bigger clone lies one nucleotide off. At the DNA level, this CDR3 is encoded by other sequences in the same sample as well. This sample was taken from a study of Ad26.COV2.S vaccination and SARS-CoV-2 variants (dated by TCRdb to the early 2020s). Describing the broader study: Donors in the vaccine arm were drawn from COV1001, a multicentre, randomized, double-blind, placebo-controlled phase I-IIa trial testing Ad26.COV2.S in healthy adults. A total of some 30 samples were included in the TCR-sequenced set, comprising some 20 Ad26.COV2.S vaccine recipients, 5 placebo recipients and 8 SARS-CoV-2 convalescent individuals. Trial participants were randomized into five groups of five, in which low-dose or high-dose Ad26.COV2.S was given once or twice, or placebo was given on both occasions. Ad26.COV2.S was administered intramuscularly at a dose of 5x10^10 or 1x10^11 viral particles, either as one shot or as two shots given 56 days apart. TCRbeta repertoire sequencing served as the tool for gauging how specific and how broad the SARS-CoV-2-reactive T cell receptors were following Ad26.COV2.S vaccination. Blinding of investigators to trial group allocation was maintained during experiments and outcome assessment. What the research found in general, with its limitations: Vaccine and placebo recipients had comparable non-spike TCR breadth, which fits with the vaccine containing only spike. According to the authors, total T cell responses may have been underestimated by the TCR breadth and depth analyses. Comparing responses between vaccine doses or regimens was not something the study was powered to do. Compared with placebo recipients, Ad26.COV2.S recipients showed higher spike-specific TCR breadth (P = 0.0014). Substantial breadth of spike-specific CD8+ and CD4+ T cell responses was reported after vaccination.

The germline V gene specifies SGHRS as CDR1 and YFSETQ as CDR2. Trimming leaves V shorter by 1 base and J shorter by 1 base, with the junction holding 6 bases beyond the gene matches. Its CDR3 holds 16 amino acids, cysteine through phenylalanine. Of all the DNA, just the CDR3 is kept, 48 bases in frame from base 1. The immunoSEQ Assay was the method used to sequence TCRbeta CDR3 regions. After extraction, genomic DNA underwent amplification by bias-controlled multiplex PCR, followed by high-throughput sequencing. Per the authors' processing: To quantify the absolute abundance of each unique TCRbeta CDR3 region, sequences were collapsed and filtered. T cell fraction was estimated by normalization of TCRbeta template counts to usable DNA, with usable DNA being measured through amplification of reference genes present in all nucleated cells. Repertoire TCRs were annotated as SARS-CoV-2-specific by exact matching of V gene, CDR3 amino acid sequence and J gene to a known reactive TCR set. The reference SARS-CoV-2 TCR set was obtained from MIRA and was filtered for enrichment in COVID-19-positive ImmuneCODE repertoires, whereby public or cross-reactive TCRs were removed. Using the MIRA antigens, annotated TCRs were further analysed by specific ORF or by position within an ORF. Breadth was defined as the number of annotated unique rearrangements divided by the total number of unique productive rearrangements, and depth was defined as the summed frequency of the annotated unique rearrangements. Group comparisons of TCR breadth used two-sided Wilcoxon rank-sum tests. TCRdb carries this immuneACCESS record with in-frame sequences only. Its versions omit some clonotypes, under half of them owing to an unresolved V gene in the studies checked, with the rest unexplained. V, J and clone size derive from that table, while D and trimming were established from the DNA sequence. Here the sample has fewer than 800,000 clones; roughly 90% occur a single time. The ten top clones hold roughly 1.5% of the sample.

The treatment or condition label for this specimen denotes: over 15 received Ad26.COV2.S at low or high dose, single or two shots; 5 received placebo; per-sample allocation not given. Repertoires of vaccine and placebo recipients were sequenced from samples taken on day 63 after the first injection. In Cohort 1b, 25 or so adults aged 18-55 years were enrolled at a single site in Boston, USA, between 29 July and 7 August 2020. Ad26.COV2.S was a replication-incompetent adenovirus type 26 vector that expressed a prefusion-stabilized SARS-CoV-2 spike protein derived from the original Wuhan strain. Recombination connected TRBV5-1 to TRBJ1-1; 8 of the junction bases match TRBD1. The sequencing here drew on peripheral blood, taken in a trial of Ad26.COV2.S vaccine versus placebo. This TCR came from a person between 18 and 65 years old who received the Ad26.COV2.S COVID-19 vaccine or a placebo. The DNA is as follows: TGCGCCAGCAGCTTGTCACAGACAGGGGCGAACACTGAAGCTTTCTTT. This codes for CASSLSQTGANTEAFF.